This T cell receptor (beta chain) was identified in a study of beta chain features in type 1 diabetes. Isolated RNA was reverse transcribed in full, so expressed TCRB transcripts were sequenced. Using immunoSEQ multiplex PCR, the repertoire was profiled, and TCRdb retains in-frame clones only, with some absent. Among hundreds of thousands of clones listed, about 17% were seen once. From germline, CDR1 is MDHEN and CDR2 SYDVKM. Trimming cost V 4 bases and J 4 bases, with 11 bases left between them. The CDR3 runs 14 residues. In regard to this clone: This same CDR3 is encoded by further DNA sequences in the sample.

The gene calls are TRBV28 and TRBJ1-3, with no clear D. The sequence came from a woman aged 18-29 years in good health. Sequencing was done on a sample of naive CD4+ T cells from blood. The CDR3 spells CASSSEIGGNTIYF. The DNA for the CDR3 is TGTGCCAGCAGTTCAGAGATCGGCGGAAACACCATATATTTT.